Presented here are 25 T cell receptor beta chains from one specimen sequenced in a study of blood T cell repertoires in COVID-19. TCRdb's table, derived via immunoSEQ multiplex PCR, lists solely in-frame clones and lacks some. The table records 150,000 to 170,000 clones, about 83% of them present only once. Sequenced input: peripheral blood. The receptors stem from a woman aged 60-70 years with COVID-19, enrolled during active disease.

The chain joins TRBV12-5 to TRBJ1-5; D gene uncertain. Germline V gene sequence: CDR1 LGHNT, CDR2 FRNRAP. The V and J ends lost 1 base and 8 bases respectively, with 3 bases between them. CDR3 length: 11 residues. The CDR3 spells CASGLAEPQHF. The CDR3 DNA follows: TGTGCTAGTGGTTTGGCGGAGCCCCAGCATTTT.

The chain recombines TRBV19 with TRBJ1-1; TRBD1 is a possible D gene (5 bases). The CDR3 has 14 residues. V was cut by 5 bases and J by 3 bases, with 13 bases left in between. Germline V gene data show CDR1 as LNHDA and CDR2 as SQIVND (reference sequence). CDR3 sequence reads: CASSWGGFDTEAFF. In nucleotides, the CDR3 is TGTGCCAGTAGTTGGGGGGGATTTGACACTGAAGCTTTCTTT.

V usage is TRBV5-6 and J usage is TRBJ1-1; 7 positions match TRBD1. Germline V gene lookup returns CDR1 SGHDT and CDR2 YYEEEE. There are 14 residues in the CDR3. V was clipped by 6 bases and J by 0 bases; unmatched bases: 5. The chain's CDR3 is CASTHDRVNTEAFF. In DNA form, the CDR3 reads TGTGCCAGCACCCACGACAGGGTGAACACTGAAGCTTTCTTT.

The genes are TRBV30 and TRBJ1-6; the match to TRBD1 covers 8 bases. V shed 1 base and J 9 bases; nucleotides not matched to a gene: 2. The germline V gene has CDR1 GTSNPN and CDR2 SVGIG (reference sequence). This CDR3 comprises 13 residues. Here the CDR3 reads CAWSDRGTSPLHF. For the CDR3, the DNA is TGTGCCTGGAGTGACAGGGGGACTTCACCCCTCCACTTT.

This chain connects TRBV5-1 to TRBJ1-2; D is unresolved. The V and J ends lost 0 bases and 7 bases respectively, with 13 bases between them. This CDR3 spans 14 amino acids. The germline CDR1 and CDR2 sequences are SGHRS and YFSETQ. CDR3 sequence: CASSLVAAPGGYTF. The CDR3 bases are TGCGCCAGCAGCTTGGTGGCGGCACCCGGTGGCTACACCTTC.

The gene calls are TRBV6-1 and TRBJ2-1; 11 bases fit TRBD2. Germline-derived CDR1 and CDR2 are MNHNS and SASEGT. V lost 3 bases to trimming and J lost 7 bases; unmatched junction nucleotides: 14. This CDR3 has 18 residues. The CDR3 loop is CASSDPSQLAGASNEQFF. In DNA, the CDR3 is TGTGCCAGCAGTGATCCTAGCCAACTAGCGGGAGCCTCAAATGAGCAGTTCTTC.

The rearrangement links TRBV6-6 to TRBJ1-5; 9 positions match TRBD1. CDR3 size: 17 residues. The V and J ends lost 5 bases and 7 bases, in that order; junction bases with no gene match: 15. CDR1 and CDR2 (germline): MNHNY, SVGAGI (reference sequence). The chain's CDR3 is CASSPPSGTGKDQPQHF. Here the CDR3 DNA reads TGTGCCAGCAGTCCCCCGTCCGGGACAGGGAAGGACCAGCCCCAGCATTTT.

This clone occurred once. This sequence joins TRBV18 and TRBJ1-2; tentatively, D is TRBD1 (6 bases). Germline CDR1 KGHSH, CDR2 LQKENI. Trimming removed 2 bases at V and 6 bases at J, with 16 bases between. CDR3 length equals 15 residues. CDR3 protein: CASSPRGNIGDGYTF. CDR3 nucleotides: TGTGCCAGCTCACCAAGGGGGAATATAGGGGATGGCTACACCTTC.

CDR3 in amino acids: CASSSTVKGTIYF. In DNA, the CDR3 is TGTGCCAGCAGTTCAACAGTGAAAGGCACCATATATTTT. The chain combines TRBV12-3 or TRBV12-4 with TRBJ1-3, with D unresolved. The CDR3 covers 13 residues. The V end was cut by 4 bases, the J end by 9 bases, with 13 bases between.

This clone was picked up one time. The chain couples TRBV6-6 to TRBJ1-2; 8 bases match TRBD1. V was pared by 7 bases and J by 4 bases, with 8 bases of the junction left unmatched. The CDR3 runs 14 residues. CDR1 is MNHNY and CDR2 is SVGAGI in the germline V gene (reference sequence). CDR3 bases: TGTGCCAGCAAGGGGACAGGAAGGAGCTATGGCTACACCTTC. It is translated as CASKGTGRSYGYTF.

This chain uses TRBV2 with TRBJ1-1; D call uncertain. CDR1 is SNHLY and CDR2 is FYNNEI in the germline V gene. The CDR3 is made up of 15 amino acids. The V gene lost 1 base and the J gene lost 1 base, with 10 bases spanning the gap. CDR3 bases: TGTGCCAGCAGTGAAGGAGGGCGGGGGAACACTGAAGCTTTCTTT. Residues: CASSEGGRGNTEAFF.

In nucleotides, the CDR3 is TGTGCCAGCAGCTTTGGGAACAGGGGAAGAAACACTGAAGCTTTCTTT. It specifies CASSFGNRGRNTEAFF. The chain couples TRBV7-8 to TRBJ1-1, with TRBD1 identical over 7 bases. V shed 3 bases, J shed 2 bases, and the junction held 9 bases outside the gene matches. Germline V gene data show CDR1 as SGHVS and CDR2 as FQNEAQ. This CDR3 is 16 amino acids long.

The chain joins TRBV6-5 to TRBJ2-1; D is possibly TRBD2 (6 bases). V lost 6 bases to trimming and J lost 4 bases, with 13 bases between them. The CDR3 sequence is 14 residues long. The germline CDR1 and CDR2 sequences are MNHEY and SVGAGI. The CDR3 sequence is CASSPGSGYNEQFF. The DNA for the CDR3 is TGTGCCAGCAGCCCCGGGAGCGGTTACAATGAGCAGTTCTTC.

V and J are TRBV20-1 and TRBJ2-3, with 9 bases lining up with TRBD2. Germline V gives CDR1 DFQATT, CDR2 SNEGSKA (reference sequence). Trimming took 3 bases from V and 1 from J; bases not matched to a gene: 8. The CDR3 extends over 16 amino acids. The CDR3 DNA is TGCAGTGCTAGTAATCCAGCGGGAGGCCGCACAGATACGCAGTATTTT. Amino acid sequence: CSASNPAGGRTDTQYF.

This chain links TRBV6-2 or TRBV6-3 with TRBJ2-4; the match to TRBD2 covers 16 bases. The V and J ends lost 6 bases and 3 bases, in that order; junction bases with no gene match: 20. The CDR3 runs to 22 residues. Germline V gives CDR1 MNHEY, CDR2 SVGEGT. The CDR3 region has the DNA TGTGCCAGCAGCCATACCGCCTACAAGGGACTAGCGGGAGGGGCAATCAAAAACATTCAGTACTTC. Translating gives CASSHTAYKGLAGGAIKNIQYF.

The CDR3 sequence is CASSPIGGGPADTQYF. CDR3 nucleotides: TGTGCCAGCAGCCCGATTGGGGGAGGGCCCGCAGATACGCAGTATTTT. V gene TRBV7-6 combines with J gene TRBJ2-3; 7 bases line up with TRBD2. V lost 5 bases and J lost 4; bases outside the gene matches: 12. Germline loops: CDR1 SGHVS, CDR2 FNYEAQ. The length of the CDR3 is 16 residues. Using reference TRBV7-6 and TRBJ2-3 for the parts outside the CDR3, the full variable domain is GAGVSQSPRYKVTKRGQDVALRCDPISGHVSLYWYRQALGQGPEFLTYFNYEAQQDKSGLPNDRFSAERPEGSISTLTIQRTEQRDSAMYRCASSPIGGGPADTQYFGPGTRLTVL.

This clone was observed a few times. The chain employs TRBV15 and TRBJ1-1; D unresolved. Germline V gives CDR1 LNHNV, CDR2 YYDKDF (reference sequence). Trimming pared 5 bases from V and 1 base from J, leaving 11 bases between. The CDR3 consists of 14 residues. The CDR3 region has the DNA TGTGCCACCAGCCCGGGAGAGAGGAACACTGAAGCTTTCTTT. Amino acids: CATSPGERNTEAFF.

This rearrangement joins TRBV6-4 to TRBJ1-4, with a tentative D call TRBD1 (5 bases). The CDR3 sequence is 14 residues long. Germline V gives CDR1 MRHNA, CDR2 SNTAGT. V was trimmed by 3 bases and J by 6 bases, leaving 11 bases between them. The CDR3 DNA sequence: TGTGCCAGCAGTGAGAAGGTGGGGCATGAAAAACTGTTTTTT. Its protein is CASSEKVGHEKLFF.

The chain combines TRBV5-3 with TRBJ1-2; unclear D gene. TRBV5-3 falls under the ORF class, with uncertain function. Trimming pared 10 bases from V and 8 bases from J, leaving 15 bases between. The CDR3 runs 11 residues. The CDR3 region has the DNA TGTGCCGGTTATAATATGCGGGGCTACACCTTC. It specifies CAGYNMRGYTF.

In its sample, this clone was seen a few times. This chain uses TRBV18 with TRBJ1-6; D unclear. CDR3 length equals 16 residues. Germline V gene sequence: CDR1 KGHSH, CDR2 LQKENI. V was clipped by 0 bases and J by 8 bases, with 14 bases between them. CDR3 region: CASSPPWVGQDSPLHF. Written as DNA, the CDR3 is TGTGCCAGCTCACCACCGTGGGTAGGTCAGGATTCACCCCTCCACTTT.

This clone was seen more than once but under ten times. V gene TRBV12-5 combines with J gene TRBJ1-1, with no clear D. The CDR3 totals 14 residues. Germline-derived CDR1 and CDR2 are LGHNT and FRNRAP. V lost 1 base to trimming and J lost 1 base, with 7 bases between them. The CDR3 coding sequence is TGTGCTAGTGGTTTGGCGGGTCCGAACACTGAAGCTTTCTTT. Residues: CASGLAGPNTEAFF.

The genes are TRBV6-5 and TRBJ2-1; TRBD1 matches at 9 bases. Germline-derived CDR1 and CDR2 are MNHEY and SVGAGI. The length of the CDR3 is 14 residues. V was pared by 6 bases and J by 8 bases, with 8 bases of the junction left unmatched. The CDR3 sequence is CASSPIQGAYEQFF. The CDR3 bases are TGTGCCAGCAGCCCGATACAGGGGGCCTATGAGCAGTTCTTC.

The genes are TRBV5-5 and TRBJ1-5; D is unresolved. CDR1 and CDR2 from the germline V gene are SGHKS and YYEKEE (reference sequence). The V and J ends lost 0 bases and 2 bases respectively, with 9 bases between them. The CDR3 is 15 amino acids. CDR3 protein: CASSLGEERNQPQHF. The DNA of the CDR3 is TGTGCCAGCAGCTTGGGGGAGGAGCGCAATCAGCCCCAGCATTTT.

The chain combines TRBV2 with TRBJ2-1; 8 positions agree with TRBD1. The CDR3 consists of 15 residues. Germline CDR1 SNHLY, CDR2 FYNNEI. Trimming cost V 8 bases and J 3 bases; bases outside gene matches: 9. The CDR3 nucleotides read TGTGCCAGCGGGTCAGACAGGGGTAGCTACAATGAGCAGTTCTTC. It is translated as CASGSDRGSYNEQFF.

The chain combines TRBV27 with TRBJ2-7; 9 positions match TRBD2. This CDR3 has 16 residues. V lost 5 bases to trimming and J lost 4 bases; unmatched junction nucleotides: 12. Germline CDR1 and CDR2: MNHEY and SMNVEV (reference sequence). The CDR3 region is CASSPTRLAVGYEQYF. The CDR3 region has the DNA TGTGCCAGCAGTCCCACCCGACTAGCGGTCGGGTACGAGCAGTACTTC.